The sequence of this T cell receptor beta chain was determined in a study of beta chain features in type 1 diabetes. Study-wide findings and caveats: Because the template was cDNA, high-expressing cells might be over-represented.

Worth noting for this clone: What it binds is unknown.

The whole isolated RNA underwent reverse transcription, so sequencing captured expressed TCRB transcripts. Data came from immunoSEQ multiplex PCR; TCRdb stores just in-frame clones and leaves some out. The sample lists around 240,000 clones; about 71% were seen once. CDR3 length: 13 amino acids. Germline CDR1 reads MGHRA; CDR2 reads YSYEKL. V was cut by 3 bases and J by 0 bases, with 4 bases left in between. V gene TRBV4-1 combines with J gene TRBJ2-3; D is unresolved. The source is a young man in good health. Sequenced input: naive CD4+ T cells from blood. The CDR3 spells CASSQGSTDTQYF. The CDR3 nucleotides read TGCGCCAGCAGCCAGGGTAGCACAGATACGCAGTATTTT.